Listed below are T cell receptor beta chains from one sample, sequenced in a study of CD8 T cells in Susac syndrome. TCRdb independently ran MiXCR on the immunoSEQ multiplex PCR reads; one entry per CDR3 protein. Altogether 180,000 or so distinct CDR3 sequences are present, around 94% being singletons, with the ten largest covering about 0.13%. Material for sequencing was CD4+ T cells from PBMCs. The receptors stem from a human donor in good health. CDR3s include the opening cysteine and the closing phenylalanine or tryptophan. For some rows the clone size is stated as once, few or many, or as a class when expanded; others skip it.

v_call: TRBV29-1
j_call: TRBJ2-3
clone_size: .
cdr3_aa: CSVGSRGTDTQYF

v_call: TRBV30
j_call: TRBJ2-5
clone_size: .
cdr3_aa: CAWSFRGQIRETQYF

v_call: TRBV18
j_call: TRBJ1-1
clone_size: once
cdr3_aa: CASSPPGGGEAFF

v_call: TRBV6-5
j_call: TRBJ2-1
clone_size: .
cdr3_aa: CASTRGGASYNEQFF

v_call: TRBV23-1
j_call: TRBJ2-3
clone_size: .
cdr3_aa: CASSHGRGGTDTQYF

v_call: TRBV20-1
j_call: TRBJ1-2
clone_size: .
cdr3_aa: CSATSGTGGGDYGYTF

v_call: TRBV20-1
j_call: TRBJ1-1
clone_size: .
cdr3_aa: CSAYQGKAEAFF

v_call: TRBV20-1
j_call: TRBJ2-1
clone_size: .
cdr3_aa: CSARVPGGLSYNEQFF

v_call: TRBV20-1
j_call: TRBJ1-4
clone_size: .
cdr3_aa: CSARDPRSNNEKLFF

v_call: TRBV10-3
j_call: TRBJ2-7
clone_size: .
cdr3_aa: CAISESRTDYEQYF

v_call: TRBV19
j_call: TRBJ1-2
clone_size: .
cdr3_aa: CASSRDRAGYGYTF

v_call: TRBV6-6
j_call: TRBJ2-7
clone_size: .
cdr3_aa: CASKQGYEQYF

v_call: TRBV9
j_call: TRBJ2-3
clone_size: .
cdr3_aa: CASSVTSSGGPDTQYF

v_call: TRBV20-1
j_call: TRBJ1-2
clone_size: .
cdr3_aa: CSALQGINYGYTF

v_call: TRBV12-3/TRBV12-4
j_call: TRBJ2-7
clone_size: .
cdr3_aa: CASSPGLSYEQYF

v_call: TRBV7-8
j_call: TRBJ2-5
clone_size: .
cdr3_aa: CASSSNVRAGDQYF

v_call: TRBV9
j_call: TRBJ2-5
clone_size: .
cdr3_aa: CASSVIGTAQETQYF

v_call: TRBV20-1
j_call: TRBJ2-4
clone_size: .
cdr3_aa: CSARGGTALWNIQYF

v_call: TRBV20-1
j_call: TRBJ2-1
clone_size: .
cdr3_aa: CSASTLLAGGGSSYNEQFF

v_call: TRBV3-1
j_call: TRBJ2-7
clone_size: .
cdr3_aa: CASSQDGSTGKQYF

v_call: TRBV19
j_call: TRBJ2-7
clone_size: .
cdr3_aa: CASSRPGPPYEQYF

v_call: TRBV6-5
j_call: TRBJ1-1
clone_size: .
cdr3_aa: CASSRGNLNTEAFF

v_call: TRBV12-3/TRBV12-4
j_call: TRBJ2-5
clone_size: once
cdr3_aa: CASRPTTQETQYF

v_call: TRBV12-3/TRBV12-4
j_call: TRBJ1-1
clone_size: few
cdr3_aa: CASSLGAGTEAFF

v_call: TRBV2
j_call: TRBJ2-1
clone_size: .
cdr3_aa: CASSKGTAGEQFF

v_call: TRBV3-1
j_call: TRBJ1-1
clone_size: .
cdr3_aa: CASRHRQGGTEAFF

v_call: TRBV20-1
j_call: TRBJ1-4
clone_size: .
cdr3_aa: CSAREQESGEKLFF

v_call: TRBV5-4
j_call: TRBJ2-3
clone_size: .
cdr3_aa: CASSKGTSDPTDTQYF

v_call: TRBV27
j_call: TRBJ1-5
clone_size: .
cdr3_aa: CASRKLGQSNQPQHF

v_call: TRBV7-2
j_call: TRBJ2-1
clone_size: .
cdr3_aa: CASSLGGVQFF

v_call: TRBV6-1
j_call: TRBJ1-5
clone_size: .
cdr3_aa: CATGVSGSPISNQPQHF

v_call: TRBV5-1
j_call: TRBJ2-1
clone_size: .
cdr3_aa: CASSGEGSQFF